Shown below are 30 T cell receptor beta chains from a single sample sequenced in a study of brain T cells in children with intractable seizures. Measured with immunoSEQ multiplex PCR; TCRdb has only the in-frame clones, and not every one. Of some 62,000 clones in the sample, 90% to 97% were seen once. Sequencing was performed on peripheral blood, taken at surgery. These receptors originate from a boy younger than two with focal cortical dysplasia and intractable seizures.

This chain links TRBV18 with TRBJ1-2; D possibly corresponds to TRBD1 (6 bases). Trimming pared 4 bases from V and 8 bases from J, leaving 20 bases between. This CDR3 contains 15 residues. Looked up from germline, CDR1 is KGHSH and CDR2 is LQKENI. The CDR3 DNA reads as TGTGCCAGCTCACATACCGTGACAGGACCCTCGGGCTACACCTTC. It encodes CASSHTVTGPSGYTF.

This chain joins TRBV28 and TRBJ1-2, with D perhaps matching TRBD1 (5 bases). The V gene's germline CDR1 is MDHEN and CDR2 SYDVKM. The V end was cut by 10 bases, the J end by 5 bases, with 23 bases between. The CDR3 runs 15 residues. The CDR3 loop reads CATPNTTDGVYGYTF. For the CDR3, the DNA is TGTGCCACCCCGAACACGACAGACGGGGTTTATGGCTACACCTTC.

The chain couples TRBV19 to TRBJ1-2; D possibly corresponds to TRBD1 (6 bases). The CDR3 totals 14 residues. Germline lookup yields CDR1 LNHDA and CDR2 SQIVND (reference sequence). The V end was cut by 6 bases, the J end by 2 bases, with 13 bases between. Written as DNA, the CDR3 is TGTGCCAGTAGGCGACAGGCGCGGAACTATGGCTACACCTTC. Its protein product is CASRRQARNYGYTF.

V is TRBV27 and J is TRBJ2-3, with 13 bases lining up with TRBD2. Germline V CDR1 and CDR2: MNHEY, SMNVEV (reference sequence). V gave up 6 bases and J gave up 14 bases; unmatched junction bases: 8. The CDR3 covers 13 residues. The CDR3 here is CASRRTSGSGVYF. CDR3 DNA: TGTGCCAGCAGACGGACTAGCGGGAGTGGGGTGTATTTT.

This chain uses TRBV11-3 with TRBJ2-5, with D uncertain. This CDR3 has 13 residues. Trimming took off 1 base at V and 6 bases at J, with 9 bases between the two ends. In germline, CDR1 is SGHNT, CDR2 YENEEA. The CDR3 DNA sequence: TGTGCCAGCAGCTTAGGGCACACCCAGACCCAGTACTTC. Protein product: CASSLGHTQTQYF.

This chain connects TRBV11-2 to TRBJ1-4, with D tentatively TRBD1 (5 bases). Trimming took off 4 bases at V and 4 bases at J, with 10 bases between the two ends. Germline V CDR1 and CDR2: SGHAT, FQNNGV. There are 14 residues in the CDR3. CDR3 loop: CASSSGVLNEKLFF. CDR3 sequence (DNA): TGTGCCAGCAGCTCGGGGGTCCTTAATGAAAAACTGTTTTTT. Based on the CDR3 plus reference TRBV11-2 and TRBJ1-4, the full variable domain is EAGVAQSPRYKIIEKRQSVAFWCNPISGHATLYWYQQILGQGPKLLIQFQNNGVVDDSQLPKDRFSAERLKGVDSTLKIQPAKLEDSAVYLCASSSGVLNEKLFFGSGTQLSVL.

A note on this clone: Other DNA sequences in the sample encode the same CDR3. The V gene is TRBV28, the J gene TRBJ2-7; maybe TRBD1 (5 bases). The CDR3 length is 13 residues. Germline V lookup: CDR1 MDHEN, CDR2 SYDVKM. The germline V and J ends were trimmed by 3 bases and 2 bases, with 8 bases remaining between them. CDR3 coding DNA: TGTGCCAGCAGTTTCACAGGTCCCTACGAGCAGTACTTC. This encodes CASSFTGPYEQYF.

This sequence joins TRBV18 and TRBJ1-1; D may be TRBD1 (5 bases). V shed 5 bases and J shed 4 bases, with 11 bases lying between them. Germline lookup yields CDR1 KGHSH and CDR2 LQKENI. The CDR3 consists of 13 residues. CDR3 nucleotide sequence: TGTGCCAGCTCATCGGCCGGGGGCACTGAAGCTTTCTTT. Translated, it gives CASSSAGGTEAFF. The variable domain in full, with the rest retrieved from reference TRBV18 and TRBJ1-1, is NAGVMQNPRHLVRRRGQEARLRCSPMKGHSHVYWYRQLPEEGLKFMVYLQKENIIDESGMPKERFSAEFPKEGPSILRIQQVVRGDSAAYFCASSSAGGTEAFFGQGTRLTVV.

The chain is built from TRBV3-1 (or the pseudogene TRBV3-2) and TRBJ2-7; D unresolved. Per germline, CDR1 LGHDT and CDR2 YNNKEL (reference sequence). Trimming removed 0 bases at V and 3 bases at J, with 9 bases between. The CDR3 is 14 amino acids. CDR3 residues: CASSQEPRYYEQYF. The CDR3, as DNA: TGTGCCAGCAGCCAAGAACCCAGATACTACGAGCAGTACTTC.

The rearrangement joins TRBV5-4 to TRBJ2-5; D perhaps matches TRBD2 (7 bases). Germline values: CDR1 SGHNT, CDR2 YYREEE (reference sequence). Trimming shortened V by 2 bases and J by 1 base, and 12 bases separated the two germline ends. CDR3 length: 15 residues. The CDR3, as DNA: TGTGCCAGCAGCTTCTCGGGGGGCCTCCAAGAGACCCAGTACTTC. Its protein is CASSFSGGLQETQYF.

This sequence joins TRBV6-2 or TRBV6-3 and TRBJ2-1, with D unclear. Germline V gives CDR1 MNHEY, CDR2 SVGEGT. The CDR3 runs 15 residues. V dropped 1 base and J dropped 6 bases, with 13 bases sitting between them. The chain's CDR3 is CASSYYFALLNEQFF. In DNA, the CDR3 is TGTGCCAGCAGTTACTATTTCGCTCTTCTCAATGAGCAGTTCTTC.

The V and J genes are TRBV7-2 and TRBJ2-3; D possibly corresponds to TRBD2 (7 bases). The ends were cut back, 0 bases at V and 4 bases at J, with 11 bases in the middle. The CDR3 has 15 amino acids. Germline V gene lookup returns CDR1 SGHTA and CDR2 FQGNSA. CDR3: CASSLAGGRPDTQYF. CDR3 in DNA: TGTGCCAGCAGCTTAGCGGGGGGGCGGCCAGATACGCAGTATTTT.

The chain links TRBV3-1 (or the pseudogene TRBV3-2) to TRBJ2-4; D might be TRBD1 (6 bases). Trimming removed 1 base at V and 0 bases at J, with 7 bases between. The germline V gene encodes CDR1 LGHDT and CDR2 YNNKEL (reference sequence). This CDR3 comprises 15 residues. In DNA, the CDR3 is TGTGCCAGCAGCCAAGGAGGGGGAGCCAAAAACATTCAGTACTTC. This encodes CASSQGGGAKNIQYF.

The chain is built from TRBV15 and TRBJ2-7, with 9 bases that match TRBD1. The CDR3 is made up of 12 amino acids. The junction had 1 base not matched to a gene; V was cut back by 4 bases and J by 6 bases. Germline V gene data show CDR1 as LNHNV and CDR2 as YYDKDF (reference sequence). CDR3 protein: CATSKGQGEQYF. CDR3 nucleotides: TGTGCCACCAGCAAGGGACAGGGCGAGCAGTACTTC. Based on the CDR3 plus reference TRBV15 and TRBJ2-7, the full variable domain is DAMVIQNPRYQVTQFGKPVTLSCSQTLNHNVMYWYQQKSSQAPKLLFHYYDKDFNNEADTPDNFQSRRPNTSFCFLDIRSPGLGDTAMYLCATSKGQGEQYFGPGTRLTVT.

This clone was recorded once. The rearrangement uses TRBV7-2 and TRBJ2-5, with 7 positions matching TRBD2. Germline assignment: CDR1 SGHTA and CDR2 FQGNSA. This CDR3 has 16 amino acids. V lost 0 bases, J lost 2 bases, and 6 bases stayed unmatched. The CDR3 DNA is TGTGCCAGCAGCTTAGCGATGACGGGAGGTCAAGAGACCCAGTACTTC. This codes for CASSLAMTGGQETQYF.

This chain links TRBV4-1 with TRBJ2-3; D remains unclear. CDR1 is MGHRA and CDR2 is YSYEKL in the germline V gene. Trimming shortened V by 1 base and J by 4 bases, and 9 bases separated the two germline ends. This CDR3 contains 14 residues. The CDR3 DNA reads TGCGCCAGCAGCCAAGTTGCTTTGGCAGATACGCAGTATTTT. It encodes CASSQVALADTQYF.

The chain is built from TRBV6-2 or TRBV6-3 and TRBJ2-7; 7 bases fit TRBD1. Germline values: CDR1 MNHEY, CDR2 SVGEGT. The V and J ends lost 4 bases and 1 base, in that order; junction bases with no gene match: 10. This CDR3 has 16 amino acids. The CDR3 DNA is TGTGCCAGCAGTTCGCCGGACAGGACCCCTTCCTACGAGCAGTACTTC. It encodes CASSSPDRTPSYEQYF.

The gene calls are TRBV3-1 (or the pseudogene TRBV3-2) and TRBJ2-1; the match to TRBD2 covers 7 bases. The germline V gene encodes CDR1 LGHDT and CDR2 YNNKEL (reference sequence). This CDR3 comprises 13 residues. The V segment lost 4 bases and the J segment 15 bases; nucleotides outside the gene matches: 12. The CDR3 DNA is TGTGCCAGCAGCCGGAATTCGGGACTATCCCCGTTCTTC. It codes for CASSRNSGLSPFF.

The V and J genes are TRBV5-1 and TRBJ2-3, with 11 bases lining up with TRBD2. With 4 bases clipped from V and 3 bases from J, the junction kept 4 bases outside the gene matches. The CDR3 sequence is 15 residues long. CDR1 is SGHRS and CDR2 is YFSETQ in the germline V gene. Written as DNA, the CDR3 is TGCGCCAGCAGCGTTCTAGCGGGGGGAACAGATACGCAGTATTTT. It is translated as CASSVLAGGTDTQYF.

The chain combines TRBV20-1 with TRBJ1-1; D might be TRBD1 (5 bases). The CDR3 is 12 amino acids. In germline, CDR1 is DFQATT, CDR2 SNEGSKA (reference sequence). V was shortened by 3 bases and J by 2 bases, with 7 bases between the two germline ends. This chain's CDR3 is CSASRTNTEAFF. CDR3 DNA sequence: TGCAGTGCTAGTCGGACAAACACTGAAGCTTTCTTT.

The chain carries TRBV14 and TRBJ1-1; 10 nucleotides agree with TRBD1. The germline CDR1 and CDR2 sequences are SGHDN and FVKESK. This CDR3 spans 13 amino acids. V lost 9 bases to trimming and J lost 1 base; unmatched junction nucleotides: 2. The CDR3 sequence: CARGQGKNTEAFF. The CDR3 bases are TGTGCCAGGGGACAGGGGAAGAACACTGAAGCTTTCTTT.

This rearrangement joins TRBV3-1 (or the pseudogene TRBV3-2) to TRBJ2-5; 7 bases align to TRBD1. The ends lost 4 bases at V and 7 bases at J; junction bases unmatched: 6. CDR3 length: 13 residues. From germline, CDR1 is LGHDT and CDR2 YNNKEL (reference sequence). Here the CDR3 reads CASSRTGAGTQYF. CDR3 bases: TGTGCCAGCAGCCGAACAGGGGCTGGGACCCAGTACTTC.

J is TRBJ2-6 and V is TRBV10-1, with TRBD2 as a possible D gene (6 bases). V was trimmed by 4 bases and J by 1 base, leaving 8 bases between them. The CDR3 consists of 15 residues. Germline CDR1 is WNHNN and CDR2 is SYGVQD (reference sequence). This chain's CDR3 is CASSAGGSGANVLTF. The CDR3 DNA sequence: TGCGCCAGCAGTGCCGGGGGATCTGGGGCCAACGTCCTGACTTTC.

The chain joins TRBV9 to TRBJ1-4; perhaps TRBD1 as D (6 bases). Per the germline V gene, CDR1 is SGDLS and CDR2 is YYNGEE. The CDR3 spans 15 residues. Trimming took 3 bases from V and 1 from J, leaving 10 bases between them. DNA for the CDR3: TGTGCCAGCAGCGGGACAGCGGGAACTAATGAAAAACTGTTTTTT. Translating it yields CASSGTAGTNEKLFF.

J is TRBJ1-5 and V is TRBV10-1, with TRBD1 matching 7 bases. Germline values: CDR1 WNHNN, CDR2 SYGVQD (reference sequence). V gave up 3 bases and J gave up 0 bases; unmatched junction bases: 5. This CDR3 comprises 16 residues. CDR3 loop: CASSETGAASNQPQHF. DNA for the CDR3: TGCGCCAGCAGTGAAACAGGGGCCGCTAGCAATCAGCCCCAGCATTTT.

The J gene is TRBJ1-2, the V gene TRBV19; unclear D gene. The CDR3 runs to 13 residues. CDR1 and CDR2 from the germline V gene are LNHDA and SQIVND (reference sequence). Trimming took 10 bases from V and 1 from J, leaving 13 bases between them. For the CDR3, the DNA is TGTGCCACTCTCGCCTCTAATAACTATGGCTACACCTTC. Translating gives CATLASNNYGYTF. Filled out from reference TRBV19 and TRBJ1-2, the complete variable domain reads DGGITQSPKYLFRKEGQNVTLSCEQNLNHDAMYWYRQDPGQGLRLIYYSQIVNDFQKGDIAEGYSVSREKKESFPLTVTSAQKNPTAFYLCATLASNNYGYTFGSGTRLTVV.

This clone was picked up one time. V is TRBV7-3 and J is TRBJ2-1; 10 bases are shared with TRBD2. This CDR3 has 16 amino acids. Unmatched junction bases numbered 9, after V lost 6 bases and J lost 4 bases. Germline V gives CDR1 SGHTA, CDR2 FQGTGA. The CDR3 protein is CASSAIAGGGYNEQFF. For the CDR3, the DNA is TGTGCCAGCAGTGCCATAGCGGGGGGAGGATACAATGAGCAGTTCTTC.

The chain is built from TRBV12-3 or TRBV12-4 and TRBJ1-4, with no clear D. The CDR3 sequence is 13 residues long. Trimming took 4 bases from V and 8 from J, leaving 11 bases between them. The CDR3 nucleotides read TGTGCCAGCAGTTCCTCCTCTGGGGAAAAACTGTTTTTT. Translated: CASSSSSGEKLFF.

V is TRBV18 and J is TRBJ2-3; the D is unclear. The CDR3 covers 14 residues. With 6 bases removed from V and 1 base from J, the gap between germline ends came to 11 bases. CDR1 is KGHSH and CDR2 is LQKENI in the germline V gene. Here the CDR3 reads CASSVGRGTDTQYF. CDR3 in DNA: TGTGCCAGCTCCGTGGGTCGTGGCACAGATACGCAGTATTTT.

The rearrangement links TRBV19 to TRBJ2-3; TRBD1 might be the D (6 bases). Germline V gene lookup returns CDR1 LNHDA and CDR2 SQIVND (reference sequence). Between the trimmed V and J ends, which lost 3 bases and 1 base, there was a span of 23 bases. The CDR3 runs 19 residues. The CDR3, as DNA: TGTGCCAGTAGTATTTCGCGACTAAAATACAGACAGGGCACAGATACGCAGTATTTT. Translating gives CASSISRLKYRQGTDTQYF.